One and the same sample provided the 22 T cell receptor beta chains below, sequenced in a study of blood T cell repertoires in COVID-19. Profiled with immunoSEQ multiplex PCR; TCRdb holds only in-frame clones, not every one. Here the sample spans about 160,000 clones, roughly 82% being singletons. Specimen: peripheral blood. These receptors were taken from a man between 65 and 79 years old with acute or convalescent COVID-19.

The V and J genes are TRBV24-1 and TRBJ2-3; 15 positions match TRBD2. The CDR3 is made up of 18 amino acids. V was clipped by 4 bases and J by 5 bases; unmatched bases: 9. CDR1 and CDR2 from the germline V gene are KGHDR and SFDVKD. The chain's CDR3 is CATSEPRTSGRGRDTQYF. CDR3 bases: TGTGCCACCAGTGAACCTCGGACTAGCGGGAGGGGAAGAGATACGCAGTATTTT.

The chain recombines TRBV7-2 with TRBJ2-7; 15 bases map to TRBD2. This CDR3 is built from 14 residues. V lost 5 bases and J lost 6; bases outside the gene matches: 2. Germline CDR1 SGHTA, CDR2 FQGNSA. This chain's CDR3 is CASSPGLAGGEQYF. CDR3 in DNA: TGTGCCAGCAGCCCGGGACTAGCGGGAGGCGAGCAGTACTTC.

The CDR3 spells CASSSAGNEPSSPLHF. Written as DNA, the CDR3 is TGTGCCAGTAGTTCCGCGGGGAACGAACCTTCTTCACCCCTCCACTTT. This rearrangement joins TRBV19 to TRBJ1-6; no reliable D call. The CDR3 contains 16 residues. V lost 5 bases to trimming and J lost 9 bases, with 20 bases between them. CDR1 is LNHDA and CDR2 is SQIVND in the germline V gene (reference sequence).

This clone occurred once. This chain connects TRBV7-2 to TRBJ2-3; 12 bases are shared with TRBD2. V was clipped by 5 bases and J by 1 base; unmatched bases: 4. The germline V gene encodes CDR1 SGHTA and CDR2 FQGNSA. The length of the CDR3 is 16 residues. The CDR3 protein is CASSPSSGRGTDTQYF. In DNA, the CDR3 is TGTGCCAGCAGCCCGTCTAGCGGGAGGGGCACAGATACGCAGTATTTT.

CDR3 sequence reads: CATGDRGNTGELFF. In nucleotides, the CDR3 is TGTGCCACCGGGGACAGGGGAAACACCGGGGAGCTGTTTTTT. The chain uses TRBV24-1 and TRBJ2-2; 10 nucleotides align to TRBD1. The ends lost 9 bases at V and 2 bases at J; junction bases unmatched: 2. Germline V CDR1 and CDR2: KGHDR, SFDVKD. This CDR3 contains 14 residues.

The V gene is TRBV19, the J gene TRBJ2-7, with a weak D call TRBD2 (5 bases). V lost 5 bases and J 1 base, leaving 15 bases between the germline ends. The CDR3 length is 15 residues. CDR1 and CDR2 from the germline V gene are LNHDA and SQIVND (reference sequence). Here the CDR3 DNA reads TGTGCCAGTAGTCCCGGGGTAGGTCGATCCTACGAGCAGTACTTC. Protein product: CASSPGVGRSYEQYF.

This clone appeared a few times. CDR3 nucleotide sequence: TGTGCCAGCAGCTTGACGACATATCAGGACAGGCGCGACGAGCAGTACTTC. It is translated as CASSLTTYQDRRDEQYF. This chain connects TRBV5-5 to TRBJ2-7; TRBD1 aligns across 7 bases. There are 17 residues in the CDR3. Germline assignment: CDR1 SGHKS and CDR2 YYEKEE (reference sequence). V lost 1 base, J lost 5 bases, and 15 bases stayed unmatched.

V and J are TRBV5-6 and TRBJ2-1; 14 bases are a match to TRBD2. Germline CDR1 is SGHDT and CDR2 is YYEEEE. The ends lost 4 bases at V and 0 bases at J; junction bases unmatched: 6. The CDR3 sequence is 18 residues long. In DNA, the CDR3 is TGTGCCAGCAGCCCCGGGACTAGCGGGGGACTCTCCTACAATGAGCAGTTCTTC. It specifies CASSPGTSGGLSYNEQFF. The full variable domain, in which reference TRBV5-6 and TRBJ2-1 provide the parts outside the CDR3, is DAGVTQSPTHLIKTRGQQVTLRCSPKSGHDTVSWYQQALGQGPQFIFQYYEEEERQRGNFPDRFSGHQFPNYSSELNVNALLLGDSALYLCASSPGTSGGLSYNEQFFGPGTRLTVL.

The chain has TRBV4-2 and TRBJ2-5; TRBD2 agrees at 15 bases. The CDR3 has 16 residues. CDR1 is LGHNA and CDR2 is YNFKEQ in the germline V gene. After removal of 4 bases from V and 5 bases from J, the junction contained 5 bases not matched to a gene. The CDR3 here is CASSRGLAGGYETQYF. In DNA, the CDR3 is TGTGCCAGCAGCCGGGGACTAGCGGGAGGCTATGAGACCCAGTACTTC.

This clone was detected only once. The V gene is TRBV6-5, the J gene TRBJ1-2; D is ambiguous. V lost 6 bases, J lost 0 bases, and 14 bases lay in between. Germline V gene data show CDR1 as MNHEY and CDR2 as SVGAGI. The CDR3 runs 15 residues. The CDR3 reads CASSDRARSNYGYTF. CDR3 nucleotide sequence: TGTGCCAGCAGCGACCGAGCTAGGTCTAACTATGGCTACACCTTC.

The V gene is TRBV13, the J gene TRBJ2-7; D possibly corresponds to TRBD1 (6 bases). The CDR3 spans 16 residues. V lost 1 base and J 3 bases, leaving 16 bases between the germline ends. Germline loops: CDR1 PRHDT, CDR2 FYEKMQ (reference sequence). The CDR3 sequence is CASSLVSRAGVYEQYF. The CDR3 DNA reads as TGTGCCAGCAGCTTAGTCTCAAGGGCAGGGGTCTACGAGCAGTACTTC.

Only a few counts were recorded for this clone. The V gene is TRBV5-4, the J gene TRBJ2-3, with D perhaps TRBD2 (7 bases). The V gene lost 1 base and the J gene lost 3 bases, with 12 bases spanning the gap. This CDR3 is 15 amino acids long. Germline V gene sequence: CDR1 SGHNT, CDR2 YYREEE (reference sequence). This CDR3 reads CASSLLGGATDTQYF. The CDR3 coding sequence is TGTGCCAGCAGCTTGTTGGGGGGGGCGACAGATACGCAGTATTTT.

The V and J genes are TRBV5-5 and TRBJ1-1; the match to TRBD1 covers 8 bases. Germline values: CDR1 SGHKS, CDR2 YYEKEE (reference sequence). V lost 0 bases, J lost 5 bases, and 6 bases stayed unmatched. This CDR3 contains 15 residues. The CDR3 sequence is CASSLAGTGMTEAFF. In nucleotides, the CDR3 is TGTGCCAGCAGCTTGGCCGGGACAGGTATGACTGAAGCTTTCTTT.

The genes are TRBV19 and TRBJ2-7; TRBD1 matches at 12 bases. J was trimmed by 6 bases and V by 6 bases; bases with no gene match: 9. Germline V gene sequence: CDR1 LNHDA, CDR2 SQIVND (reference sequence). The CDR3 covers 15 residues. CDR3 in DNA: TGTGCCAGTAGGAAAGTGGGGACAGGGGGCGCCGAGCAGTACTTC. Its translation is CASRKVGTGGAEQYF.

This clone was seen only once. The gene calls are TRBV28 and TRBJ1-4; TRBD1 aligns across 7 bases. J was trimmed by 4 bases and V by 3 bases; bases with no gene match: 5. Germline-derived CDR1 and CDR2 are MDHEN and SYDVKM. The CDR3 runs 15 residues. CDR3 DNA sequence: TGTGCCAGCAGTTTCTCGGACAGGCTTAATGAAAAACTGTTTTTT. Encoded protein: CASSFSDRLNEKLFF. Variable domain in full (rest from reference TRBV28 and TRBJ1-4): DVKVTQSSRYLVKRTGEKVFLECVQDMDHENMFWYRQDPGLGLRLIYFSYDVKMKEKGDIPEGYSVSREKKERFSLILESASTNQTSMYLCASSFSDRLNEKLFFGSGTQLSVL.

This sequence joins TRBV12-3 or TRBV12-4 and TRBJ1-2; TRBD1 might be the D (6 bases). The CDR3 spans 12 residues. The germline V and J ends were trimmed by 6 bases and 4 bases, with 9 bases remaining between them. The CDR3 DNA sequence: TGTGCCAGCAGACAGGGATTCTATGGCTACACCTTC. This encodes CASRQGFYGYTF.

The genes are TRBV28 and TRBJ2-3, with 10 positions matching TRBD2. V trimming: 5 bases; J trimming: 9 bases; junction bases outside the gene matches: 14. CDR1 is MDHEN and CDR2 is SYDVKM in the germline V gene. The CDR3 loop spans 16 amino acids. As DNA, the CDR3 is TGTGCCAGCAGTCTCCTAGCTAGCGGGAGTCAAGGGACGCAGTATTTT. Translated: CASSLLASGSQGTQYF.

V is TRBV7-2 and J is TRBJ1-6, with D possibly TRBD1 on 6 matching bases. The CDR3 has 14 residues. Germline V gene sequence: CDR1 SGHTA, CDR2 FQGNSA. V lost 1 base and J 10 bases, leaving 11 bases between the germline ends. For the CDR3, the DNA is TGTGCCAGCAGCTTAGAAACAGGGCGGTCACCCCTCCACTTT. Translating it yields CASSLETGRSPLHF. The full variable domain, completed using reference TRBV7-2 and TRBJ1-6, is GAGVSQSPSNKVTEKGKDVELRCDPISGHTALYWYRQSLGQGLEFLIYFQGNSAPDKSGLPSDRFSAERTGGSVSTLTIQRTQQEDSAVYLCASSLETGRSPLHFGNGTRLTVT.

This sequence joins TRBV18 and TRBJ1-2; 8 bases agree with TRBD1. The V gene end was trimmed by 2 bases and the J gene end by 3 bases; junction bases not matched to a gene: 5. CDR3 length: 15 residues. Germline V gene sequence: CDR1 KGHSH, CDR2 LQKENI. The CDR3 loop is CASSPGAGGDYGYTF. For the CDR3, the DNA is TGTGCCAGCTCACCAGGGGCAGGGGGCGACTATGGCTACACCTTC.

J is TRBJ2-3 and V is TRBV9, with TRBD1 matching over 9 bases. Germline V gives CDR1 SGDLS, CDR2 YYNGEE. V lost 4 bases and J lost 1; bases outside the gene matches: 10. The CDR3 sequence is 17 residues long. CDR3 in amino acids: CASSPTGGTYRTDTQYF. The DNA of the CDR3 is TGTGCCAGCAGCCCCACAGGGGGCACCTACCGCACAGATACGCAGTATTTT.

The chain joins TRBV7-2 to TRBJ2-7, with 13 bases aligning to TRBD2. Germline lookup yields CDR1 SGHTA and CDR2 FQGNSA. There are 15 residues in the CDR3. V lost 6 bases and J lost 4; bases outside the gene matches: 6. The CDR3 sequence: CASRKLAGGGYEQYF. The CDR3 nucleotides are TGTGCCAGCAGGAAACTAGCGGGAGGGGGTTACGAGCAGTACTTC.

This clone appeared a single time. The chain employs TRBV27 and TRBJ1-5, with TRBD1 as a possible D gene (6 bases). CDR3 size: 14 residues. Trimming removed 5 bases from V and 5 bases from J, with 13 bases in between. Germline assignment: CDR1 MNHEY and CDR2 SMNVEV (reference sequence). The CDR3 bases are TGTGCCAGCAGTCCGCGGACAGTGGATCAGCCCCAGCATTTT. Translation: CASSPRTVDQPQHF.